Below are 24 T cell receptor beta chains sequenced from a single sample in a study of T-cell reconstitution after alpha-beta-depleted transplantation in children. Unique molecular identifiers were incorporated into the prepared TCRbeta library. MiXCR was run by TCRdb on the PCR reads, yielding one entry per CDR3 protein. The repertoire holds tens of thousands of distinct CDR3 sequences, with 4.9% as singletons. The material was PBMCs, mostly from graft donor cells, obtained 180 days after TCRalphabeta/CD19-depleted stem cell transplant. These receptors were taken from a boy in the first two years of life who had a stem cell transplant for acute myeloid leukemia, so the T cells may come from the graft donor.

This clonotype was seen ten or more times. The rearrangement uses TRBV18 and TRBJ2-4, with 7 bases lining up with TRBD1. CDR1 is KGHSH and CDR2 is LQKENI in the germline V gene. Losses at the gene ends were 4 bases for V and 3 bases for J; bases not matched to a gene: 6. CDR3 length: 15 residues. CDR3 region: CASSLIRDSKNIQYF. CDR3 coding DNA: TGTGCCAGCTCACTAATTCGGGACAGCAAAAACATTCAGTACTTC.

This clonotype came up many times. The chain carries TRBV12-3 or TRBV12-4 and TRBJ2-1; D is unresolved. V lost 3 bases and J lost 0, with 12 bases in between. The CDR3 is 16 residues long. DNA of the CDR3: TGTGCCAGCAGTTTTTTCGGGCCGCCCTCCTACAATGAGCAGTTCTTC. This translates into CASSFFGPPSYNEQFF.

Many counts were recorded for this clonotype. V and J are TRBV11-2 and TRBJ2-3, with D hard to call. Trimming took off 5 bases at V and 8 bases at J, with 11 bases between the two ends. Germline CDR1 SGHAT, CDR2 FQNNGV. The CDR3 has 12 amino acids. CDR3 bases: TGTGCCAGCAGCAATAGACCGGCTACGCAGTATTTT. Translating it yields CASSNRPATQYF.

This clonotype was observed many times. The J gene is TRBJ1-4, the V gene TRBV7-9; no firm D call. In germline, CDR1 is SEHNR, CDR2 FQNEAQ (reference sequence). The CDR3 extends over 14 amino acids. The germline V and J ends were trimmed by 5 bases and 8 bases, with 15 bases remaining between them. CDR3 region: CASSPAADQEKLFF. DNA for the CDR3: TGTGCCAGCAGCCCCGCGGCGGATCAGGAAAAACTGTTTTTT.

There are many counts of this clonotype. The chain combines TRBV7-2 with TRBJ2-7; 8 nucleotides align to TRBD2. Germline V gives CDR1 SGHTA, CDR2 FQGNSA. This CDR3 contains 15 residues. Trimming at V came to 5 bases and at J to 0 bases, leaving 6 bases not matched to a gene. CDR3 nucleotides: TGTGCCAGCAGCCGAAGCGGGGGCGCCTCCTACGAGCAGTACTTC. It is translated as CASSRSGGASYEQYF.

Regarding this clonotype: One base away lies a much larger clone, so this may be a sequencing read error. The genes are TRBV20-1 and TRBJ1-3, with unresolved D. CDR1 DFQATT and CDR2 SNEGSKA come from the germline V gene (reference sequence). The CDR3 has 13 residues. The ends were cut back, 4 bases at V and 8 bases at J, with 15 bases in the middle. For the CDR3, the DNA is TGCAGTGCTATGAAGGGCACAGAGGACACCATATATTTT. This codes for CSAMKGTEDTIYF.

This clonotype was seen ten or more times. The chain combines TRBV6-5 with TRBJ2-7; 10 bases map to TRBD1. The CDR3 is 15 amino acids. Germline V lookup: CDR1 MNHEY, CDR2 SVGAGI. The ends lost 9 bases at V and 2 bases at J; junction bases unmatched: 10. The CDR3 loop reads CASQRLGQGAYEQYF. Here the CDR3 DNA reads TGTGCCAGTCAAAGGCTTGGACAGGGGGCCTACGAGCAGTACTTC.

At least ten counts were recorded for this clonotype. CDR3 amino acids: CASSSSGTGDSPLHF. Written as DNA, the CDR3 is TGTGCCAGCAGCTCATCCGGGACAGGGGATTCACCCCTCCACTTT. This chain connects TRBV7-3 to TRBJ1-6, with TRBD1 identical over 10 bases. The J segment lost 8 bases and the V segment lost 4 bases, leaving 5 bases of the junction unmatched. This CDR3 has 15 residues. Per germline, CDR1 SGHTA and CDR2 FQGTGA.

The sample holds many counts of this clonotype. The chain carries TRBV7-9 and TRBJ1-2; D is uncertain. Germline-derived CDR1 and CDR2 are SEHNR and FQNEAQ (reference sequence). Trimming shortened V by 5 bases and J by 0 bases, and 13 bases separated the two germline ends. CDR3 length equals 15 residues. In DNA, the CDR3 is TGTGCCAGCAGCGCTCAAGCCCTAGCTAACTATGGCTACACCTTC. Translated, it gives CASSAQALANYGYTF. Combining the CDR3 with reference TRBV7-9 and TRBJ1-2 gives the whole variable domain DTGVSQNPRHKITKRGQNVTFRCDPISEHNRLYWYRQTLGQGPEFLTYFQNEAQLEKSRLLSDRFSAERPKGSFSTLEIQRTEQGDSAMYLCASSAQALANYGYTFGSGTRLTVV.

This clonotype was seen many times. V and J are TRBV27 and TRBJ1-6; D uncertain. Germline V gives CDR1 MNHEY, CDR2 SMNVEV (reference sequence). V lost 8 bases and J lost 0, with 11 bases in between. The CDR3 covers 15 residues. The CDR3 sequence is CASCRLSSYNSPLHF. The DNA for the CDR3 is TGTGCCAGCTGTCGGCTTAGCTCCTATAATTCACCCCTCCACTTT.

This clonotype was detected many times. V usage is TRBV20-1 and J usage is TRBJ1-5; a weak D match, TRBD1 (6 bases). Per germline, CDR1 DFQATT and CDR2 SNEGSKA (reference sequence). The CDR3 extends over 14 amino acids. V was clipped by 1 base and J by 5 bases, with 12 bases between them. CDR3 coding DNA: TGCAGTGCTAGAGCTGGGGGCGCCGATCAGCCCCAGCATTTT. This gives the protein CSARAGGADQPQHF.

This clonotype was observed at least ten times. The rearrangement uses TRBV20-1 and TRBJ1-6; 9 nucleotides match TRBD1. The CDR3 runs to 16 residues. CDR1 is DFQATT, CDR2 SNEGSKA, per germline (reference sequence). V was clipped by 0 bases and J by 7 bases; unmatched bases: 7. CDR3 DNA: TGCAGTGCTAGAGATAGCCGAGGACAGGGGAATTCACCCCTCCACTTT. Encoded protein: CSARDSRGQGNSPLHF.

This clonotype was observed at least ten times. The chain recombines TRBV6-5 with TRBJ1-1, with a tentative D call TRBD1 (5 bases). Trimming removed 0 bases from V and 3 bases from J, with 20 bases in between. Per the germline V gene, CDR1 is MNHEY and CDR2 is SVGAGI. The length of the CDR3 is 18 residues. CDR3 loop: CASSYSTPTGRVDTEAFF. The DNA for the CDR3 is TGTGCCAGCAGTTACTCGACTCCTACAGGCCGTGTGGACACTGAAGCTTTCTTT.

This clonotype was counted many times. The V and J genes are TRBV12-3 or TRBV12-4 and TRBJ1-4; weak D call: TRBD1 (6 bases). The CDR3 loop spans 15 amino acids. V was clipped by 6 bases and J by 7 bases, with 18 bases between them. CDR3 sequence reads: CASSQGVRGGEKLFF. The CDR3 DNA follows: TGTGCCAGCAGCCAAGGGGTCAGGGGAGGTGAAAAACTGTTTTTT.

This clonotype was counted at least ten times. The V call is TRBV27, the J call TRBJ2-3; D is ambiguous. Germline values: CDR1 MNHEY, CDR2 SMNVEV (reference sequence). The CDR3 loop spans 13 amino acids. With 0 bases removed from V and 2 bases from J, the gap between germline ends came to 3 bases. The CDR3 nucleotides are TGTGCCAGCAGTTTATCCGCCACAGATACGCAGTATTTT. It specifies CASSLSATDTQYF.

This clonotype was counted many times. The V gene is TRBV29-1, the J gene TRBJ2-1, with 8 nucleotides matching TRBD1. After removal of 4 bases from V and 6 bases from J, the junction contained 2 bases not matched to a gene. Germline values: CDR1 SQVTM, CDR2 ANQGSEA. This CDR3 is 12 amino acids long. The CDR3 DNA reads TGCAGCGTTGTTGGGACAGGCAATGAGCAGTTCTTC. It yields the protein CSVVGTGNEQFF.

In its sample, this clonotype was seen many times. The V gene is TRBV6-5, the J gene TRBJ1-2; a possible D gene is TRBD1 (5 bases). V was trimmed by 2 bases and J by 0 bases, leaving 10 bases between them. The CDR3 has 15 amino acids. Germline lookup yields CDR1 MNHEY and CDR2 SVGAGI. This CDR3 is CASSYGQGANYGYTF. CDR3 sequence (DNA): TGTGCCAGCAGTTACGGGCAGGGTGCTAACTATGGCTACACCTTC.

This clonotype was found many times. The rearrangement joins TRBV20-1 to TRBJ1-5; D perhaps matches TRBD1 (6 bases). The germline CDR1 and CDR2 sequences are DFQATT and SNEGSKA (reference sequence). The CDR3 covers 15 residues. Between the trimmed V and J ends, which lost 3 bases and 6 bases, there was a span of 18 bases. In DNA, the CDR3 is TGCAGTGCTAGTGACCTACAGGGAAGTGGTCAGCCCCAGCATTTT. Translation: CSASDLQGSGQPQHF.

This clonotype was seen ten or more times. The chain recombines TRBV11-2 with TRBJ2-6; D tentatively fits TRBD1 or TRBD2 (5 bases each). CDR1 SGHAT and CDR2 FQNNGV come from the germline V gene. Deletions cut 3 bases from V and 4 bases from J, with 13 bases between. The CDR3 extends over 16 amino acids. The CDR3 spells CASSFEGIWGANVLTF. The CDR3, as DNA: TGTGCCAGCAGCTTTGAGGGGATATGGGGGGCCAACGTCCTGACTTTC.

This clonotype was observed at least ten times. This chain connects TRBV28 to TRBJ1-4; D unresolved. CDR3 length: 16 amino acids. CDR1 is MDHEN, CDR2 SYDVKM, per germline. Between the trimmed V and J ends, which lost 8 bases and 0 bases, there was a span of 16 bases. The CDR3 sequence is CASSGWMTATNEKLFF. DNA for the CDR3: TGTGCCAGCTCCGGATGGATGACGGCAACTAATGAAAAACTGTTTTTT. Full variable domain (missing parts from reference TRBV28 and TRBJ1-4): DVKVTQSSRYLVKRTGEKVFLECVQDMDHENMFWYRQDPGLGLRLIYFSYDVKMKEKGDIPEGYSVSREKKERFSLILESASTNQTSMYLCASSGWMTATNEKLFFGSGTQLSVL.

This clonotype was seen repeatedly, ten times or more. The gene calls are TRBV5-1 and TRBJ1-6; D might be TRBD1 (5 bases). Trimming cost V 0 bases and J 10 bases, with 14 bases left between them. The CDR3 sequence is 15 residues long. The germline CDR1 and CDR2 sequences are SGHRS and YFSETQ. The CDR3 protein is CASSLAGRAGSPLHF. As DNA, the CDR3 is TGCGCCAGCAGCTTGGCGGGCAGGGCTGGGTCACCCCTCCACTTT.

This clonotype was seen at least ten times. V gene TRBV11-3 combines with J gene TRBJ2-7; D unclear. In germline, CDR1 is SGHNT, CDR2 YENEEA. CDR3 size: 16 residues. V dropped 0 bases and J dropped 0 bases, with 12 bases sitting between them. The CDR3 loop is CASSLDAARPSYEQYF. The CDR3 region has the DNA TGTGCCAGCAGCTTAGATGCGGCCCGCCCCTCCTACGAGCAGTACTTC.

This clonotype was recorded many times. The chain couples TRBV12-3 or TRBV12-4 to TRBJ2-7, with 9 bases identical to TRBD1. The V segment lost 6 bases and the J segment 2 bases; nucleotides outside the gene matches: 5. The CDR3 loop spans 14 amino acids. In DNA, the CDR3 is TGTGCCAGCAGGACAGGGGGAGGAACCTACGAGCAGTACTTC. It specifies CASRTGGGTYEQYF.

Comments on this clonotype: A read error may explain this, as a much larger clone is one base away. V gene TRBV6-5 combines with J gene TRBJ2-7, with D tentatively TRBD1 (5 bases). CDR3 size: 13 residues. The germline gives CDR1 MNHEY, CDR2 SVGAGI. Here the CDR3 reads CASSYDSSYGQYF. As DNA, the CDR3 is TGTGCCAGCAGTTACGACAGCTCCTACGGGCAGTACTTC.